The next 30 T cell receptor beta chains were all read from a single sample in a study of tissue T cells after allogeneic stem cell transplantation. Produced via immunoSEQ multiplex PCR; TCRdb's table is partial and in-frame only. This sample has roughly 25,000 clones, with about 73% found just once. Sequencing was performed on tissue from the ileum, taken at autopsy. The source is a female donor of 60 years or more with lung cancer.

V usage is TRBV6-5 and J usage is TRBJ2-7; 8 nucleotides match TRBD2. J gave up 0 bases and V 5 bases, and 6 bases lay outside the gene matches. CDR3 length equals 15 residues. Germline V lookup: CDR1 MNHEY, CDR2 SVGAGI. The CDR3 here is CASSRTSQSSYEQYF. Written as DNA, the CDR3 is TGTGCCAGCAGTCGGACTAGCCAGAGCTCCTACGAGCAGTACTTC.

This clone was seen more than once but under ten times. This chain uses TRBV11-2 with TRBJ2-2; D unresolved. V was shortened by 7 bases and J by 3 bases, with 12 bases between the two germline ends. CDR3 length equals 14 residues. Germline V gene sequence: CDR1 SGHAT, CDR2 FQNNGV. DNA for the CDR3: TGTGCCAGCACCTACGTGCGCGACACCGGGGAGCTGTTTTTT. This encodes CASTYVRDTGELFF.

The CDR3 protein is CAWQQGFQSYEQYF. CDR3 in DNA: TGTGCCTGGCAACAGGGGTTTCAGTCCTACGAGCAGTACTTC. V gene TRBV30 combines with J gene TRBJ2-7; TRBD1 matches at 7 bases. CDR3 size: 14 residues. The junction had 8 bases not matched to a gene; V was cut back by 5 bases and J by 1 base. Germline assignment: CDR1 GTSNPN and CDR2 SVGIG (reference sequence).

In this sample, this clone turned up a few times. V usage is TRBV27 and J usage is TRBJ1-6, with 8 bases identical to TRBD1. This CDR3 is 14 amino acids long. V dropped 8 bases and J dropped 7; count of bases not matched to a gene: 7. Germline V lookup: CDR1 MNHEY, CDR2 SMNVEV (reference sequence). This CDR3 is CASRQGARNSPLHF. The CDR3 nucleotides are TGTGCCAGCCGTCAGGGGGCTCGGAATTCACCCCTCCACTTT.

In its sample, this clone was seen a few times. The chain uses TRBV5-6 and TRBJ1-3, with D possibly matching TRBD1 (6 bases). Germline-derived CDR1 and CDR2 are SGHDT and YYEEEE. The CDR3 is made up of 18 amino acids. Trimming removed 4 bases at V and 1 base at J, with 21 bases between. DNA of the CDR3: TGTGCCAGCAGCCCACTTGGAACAGGGTTACCTTCTGGAAACACCATATATTTT. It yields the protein CASSPLGTGLPSGNTIYF.

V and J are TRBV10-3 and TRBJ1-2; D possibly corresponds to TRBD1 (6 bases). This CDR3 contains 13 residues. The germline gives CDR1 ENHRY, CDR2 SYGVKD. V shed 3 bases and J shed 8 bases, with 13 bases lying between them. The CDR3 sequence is CAISESARGGYTF. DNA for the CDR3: TGTGCCATCAGTGAATCGGCGAGGGGGGGCTACACCTTC.

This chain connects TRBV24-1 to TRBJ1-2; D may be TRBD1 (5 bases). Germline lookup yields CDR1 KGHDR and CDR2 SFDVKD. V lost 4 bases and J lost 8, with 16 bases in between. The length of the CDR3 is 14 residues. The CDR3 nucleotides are TGTGCCACCAGTGACTCTCCCGTCGGGGGGGGCTACACCTTC. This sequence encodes CATSDSPVGGGYTF.

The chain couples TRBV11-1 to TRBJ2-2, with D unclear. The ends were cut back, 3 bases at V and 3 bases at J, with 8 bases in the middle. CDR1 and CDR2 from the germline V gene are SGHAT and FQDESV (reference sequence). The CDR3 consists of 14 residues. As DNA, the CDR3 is TGTGCCAGCAGCTTCCGTCTTGACACCGGGGAGCTGTTTTTT. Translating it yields CASSFRLDTGELFF.

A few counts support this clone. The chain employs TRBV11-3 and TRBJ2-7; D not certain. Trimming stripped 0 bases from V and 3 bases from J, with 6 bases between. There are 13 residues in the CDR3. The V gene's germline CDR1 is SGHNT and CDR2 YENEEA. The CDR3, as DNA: TGTGCCAGCAGCTTAGATATACGCTACGAGCAGTACTTC. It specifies CASSLDIRYEQYF. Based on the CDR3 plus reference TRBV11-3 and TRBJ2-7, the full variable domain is EAGVVQSPRYKIIEKKQPVAFWCNPISGHNTLYWYLQNLGQGPELLIRYENEEAVDDSQLPKDRFSAERLKGVDSTLKIQPAELGDSAVYLCASSLDIRYEQYFGPGTRLTVT.

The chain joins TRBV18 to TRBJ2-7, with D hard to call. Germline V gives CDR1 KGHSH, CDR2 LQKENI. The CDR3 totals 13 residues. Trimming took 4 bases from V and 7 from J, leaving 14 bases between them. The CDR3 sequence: CASSLGPAEEQYF. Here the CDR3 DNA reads TGTGCCAGCTCACTTGGACCCGCCGAGGAGCAGTACTTC.

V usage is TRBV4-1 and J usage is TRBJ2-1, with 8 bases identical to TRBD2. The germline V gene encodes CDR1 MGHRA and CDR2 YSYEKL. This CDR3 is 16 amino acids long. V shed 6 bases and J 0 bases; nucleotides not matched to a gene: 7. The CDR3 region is CASRPTSGSSYNEQFF. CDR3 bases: TGCGCCAGCAGACCTACTAGCGGAAGCTCCTACAATGAGCAGTTCTTC.

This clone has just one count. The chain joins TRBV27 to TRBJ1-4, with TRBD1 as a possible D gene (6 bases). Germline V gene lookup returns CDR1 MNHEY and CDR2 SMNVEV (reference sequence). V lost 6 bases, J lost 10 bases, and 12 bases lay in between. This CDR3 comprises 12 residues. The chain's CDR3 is CASRGQFGKLFF. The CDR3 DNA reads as TGTGCCAGCAGAGGACAGTTCGGAAAACTGTTTTTT.

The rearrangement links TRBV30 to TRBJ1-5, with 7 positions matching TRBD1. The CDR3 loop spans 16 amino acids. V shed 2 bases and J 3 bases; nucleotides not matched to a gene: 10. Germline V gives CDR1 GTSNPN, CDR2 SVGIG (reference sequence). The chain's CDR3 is CAWSPPQGQINQPQHF. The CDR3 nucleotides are TGTGCCTGGAGTCCCCCCCAGGGACAGATCAATCAGCCCCAGCATTTT.

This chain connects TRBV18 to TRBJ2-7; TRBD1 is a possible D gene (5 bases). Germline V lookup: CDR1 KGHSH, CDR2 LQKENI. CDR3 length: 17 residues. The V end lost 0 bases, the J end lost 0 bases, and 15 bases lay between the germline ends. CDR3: CASSPPAGRKSSYEQYF. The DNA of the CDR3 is TGTGCCAGCTCACCACCGGCAGGGCGGAAGAGCTCCTACGAGCAGTACTTC. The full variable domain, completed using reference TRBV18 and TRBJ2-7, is NAGVMQNPRHLVRRRGQEARLRCSPMKGHSHVYWYRQLPEEGLKFMVYLQKENIIDESGMPKERFSAEFPKEGPSILRIQQVVRGDSAAYFCASSPPAGRKSSYEQYFGPGTRLTVT.

The CDR3 loop reads CASRERRGYTF. For the CDR3, the DNA is TGTGCCAGTAGGGAAAGGCGTGGCTACACCTTC. V and J are TRBV19 and TRBJ1-2; D remains ambiguous. V lost 6 bases, J lost 7 bases, and 9 bases lay in between. The germline V gene has CDR1 LNHDA and CDR2 SQIVND (reference sequence). The CDR3 is made up of 11 amino acids.

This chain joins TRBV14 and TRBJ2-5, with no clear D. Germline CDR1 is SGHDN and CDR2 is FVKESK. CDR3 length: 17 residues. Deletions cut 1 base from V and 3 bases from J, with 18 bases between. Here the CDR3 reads CASSQVSLRRLKETQYF. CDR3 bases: TGTGCCAGCAGCCAAGTTTCCCTCCGGCGACTGAAAGAGACCCAGTACTTC.

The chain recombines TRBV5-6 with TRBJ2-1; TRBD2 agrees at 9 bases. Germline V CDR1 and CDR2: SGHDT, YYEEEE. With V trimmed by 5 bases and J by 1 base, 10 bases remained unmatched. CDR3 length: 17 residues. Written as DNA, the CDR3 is TGTGCCAGCAGGGGGCTAGCGGGAACCGAATCCTACAATGAGCAGTTCTTC. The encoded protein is CASRGLAGTESYNEQFF.

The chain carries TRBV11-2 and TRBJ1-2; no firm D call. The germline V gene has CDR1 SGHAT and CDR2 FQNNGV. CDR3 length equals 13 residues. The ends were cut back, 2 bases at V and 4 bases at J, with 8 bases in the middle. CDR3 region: CASSLPGFYGYTF. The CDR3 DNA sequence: TGTGCCAGCAGCTTACCGGGGTTCTATGGCTACACCTTC.

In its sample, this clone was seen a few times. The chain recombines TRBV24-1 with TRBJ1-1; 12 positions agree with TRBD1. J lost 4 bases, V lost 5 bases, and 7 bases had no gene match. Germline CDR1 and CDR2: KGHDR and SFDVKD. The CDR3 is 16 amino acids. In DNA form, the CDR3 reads TGTGCCACCAGTGGGGGACAGGGGGCGCGAATCACTGAAGCTTTCTTT. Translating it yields CATSGGQGARITEAFF.

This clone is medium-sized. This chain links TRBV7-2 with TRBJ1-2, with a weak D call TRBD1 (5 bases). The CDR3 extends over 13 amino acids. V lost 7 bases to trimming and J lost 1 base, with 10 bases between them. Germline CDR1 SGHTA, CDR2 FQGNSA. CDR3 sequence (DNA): TGTGCCAGCACCGTACAGGATAACTATGGCTACACCTTC. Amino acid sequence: CASTVQDNYGYTF.

The CDR3 loop reads CSVGGGSTDTQYF. Here the CDR3 DNA reads TGCAGCGTTGGCGGGGGGTCGACAGATACGCAGTATTTT. The J gene is TRBJ2-3, the V gene TRBV29-1; 8 bases fit TRBD2. Germline V gene sequence: CDR1 SQVTM, CDR2 ANQGSEA. The CDR3 spans 13 residues. The trim removed 4 bases at V and 3 bases at J, leaving 3 bases unmatched.

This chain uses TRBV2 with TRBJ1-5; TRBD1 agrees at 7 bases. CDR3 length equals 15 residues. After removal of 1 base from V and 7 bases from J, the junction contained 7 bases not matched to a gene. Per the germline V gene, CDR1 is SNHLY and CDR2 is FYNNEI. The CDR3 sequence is CASSEGRTGRQPQHF. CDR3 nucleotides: TGTGCCAGCAGTGAAGGCCGGACAGGCCGACAGCCCCAGCATTTT.

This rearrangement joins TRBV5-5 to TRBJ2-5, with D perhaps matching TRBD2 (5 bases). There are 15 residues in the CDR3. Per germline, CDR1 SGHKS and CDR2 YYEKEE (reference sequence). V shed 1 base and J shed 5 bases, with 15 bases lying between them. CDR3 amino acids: CASSLNLGSGETQYF. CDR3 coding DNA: TGTGCCAGCAGCTTGAACTTGGGATCGGGGGAGACCCAGTACTTC.

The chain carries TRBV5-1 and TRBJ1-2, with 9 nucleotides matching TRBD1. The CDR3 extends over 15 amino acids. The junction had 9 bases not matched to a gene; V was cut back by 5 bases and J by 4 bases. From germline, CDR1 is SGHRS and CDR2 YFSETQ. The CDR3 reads CASSPPDRGGYGYTF. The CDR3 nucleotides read TGCGCCAGCAGTCCACCGGACAGGGGAGGCTATGGCTACACCTTC.

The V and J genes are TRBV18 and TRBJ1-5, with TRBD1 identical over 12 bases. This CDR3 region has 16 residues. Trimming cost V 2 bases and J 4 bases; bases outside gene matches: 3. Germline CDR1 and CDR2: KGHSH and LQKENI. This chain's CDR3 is CASSPWDRGPNQPQHF. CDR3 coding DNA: TGTGCCAGCTCACCATGGGACAGGGGGCCGAATCAGCCCCAGCATTTT.

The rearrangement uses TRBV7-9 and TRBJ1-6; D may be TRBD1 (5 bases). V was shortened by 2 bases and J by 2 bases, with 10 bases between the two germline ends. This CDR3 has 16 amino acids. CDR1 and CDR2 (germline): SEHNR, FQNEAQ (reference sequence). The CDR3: CASSLRGKPYNSPLHF. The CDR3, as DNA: TGTGCCAGCAGCTTAAGGGGAAAGCCCTATAATTCACCCCTCCACTTT.

CDR3 in amino acids: CASSQLHYAHEQFF. CDR3 DNA: TGTGCCAGCAGCCAACTCCACTATGCCCATGAGCAGTTCTTC. This sequence joins TRBV7-3 and TRBJ2-1; no definite D call. The CDR3 totals 14 residues. CDR1 SGHTA and CDR2 FQGTGA come from the germline V gene. V was trimmed by 5 bases and J by 8 bases, leaving 16 bases between them.

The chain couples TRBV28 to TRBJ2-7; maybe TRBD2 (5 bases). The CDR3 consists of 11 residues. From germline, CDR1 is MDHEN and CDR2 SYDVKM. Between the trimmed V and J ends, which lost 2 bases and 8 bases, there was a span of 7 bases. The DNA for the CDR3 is TGTGCCAGCAGTTTAAGGGAGAAGCAGTACTTC. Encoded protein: CASSLREKQYF.

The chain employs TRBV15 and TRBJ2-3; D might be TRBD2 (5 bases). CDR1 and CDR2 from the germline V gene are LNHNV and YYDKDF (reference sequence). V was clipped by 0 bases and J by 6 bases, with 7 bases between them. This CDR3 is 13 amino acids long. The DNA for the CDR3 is TGTGCCACCAGCAGAGATCCGGGGGATACGCAGTATTTT. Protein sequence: CATSRDPGDTQYF.

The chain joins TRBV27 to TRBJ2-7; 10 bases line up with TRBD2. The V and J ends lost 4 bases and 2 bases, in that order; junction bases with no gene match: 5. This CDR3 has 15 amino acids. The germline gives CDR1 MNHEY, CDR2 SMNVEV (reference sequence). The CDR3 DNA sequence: TGTGCCAGCAGTTGGATAGCGGGGGGCCCCTACGAGCAGTACTTC. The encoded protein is CASSWIAGGPYEQYF.